This T cell receptor (beta chain) was captured in a study of OX40 agonist ivuxolimab in advanced cancers. As for the study in general: Every 2 weeks, ivuxolimab was infused into the patients intravenously at between 0.01 and 10 mg/kg. Eligibility rules accepted prior anti-PD-1, anti-PD-L1 or anti-CTLA-4 therapy, and 30% to 40% had some. Three patients had partial responses: one hepatocellular carcinoma, two cutaneous melanoma.

Germline V CDR1 and CDR2: SGHTA, FQGNSA. This CDR3 has 17 amino acids. V was pared by 1 base and J by 2 bases, with 5 bases of the junction left unmatched. A note on this clone: Antigen unknown.

Overall study findings and caveats: Relative to CD4+, CD8+ T cells held more expanded clones on average.

Profiling relied on immunoSEQ multiplex PCR, and the TCRdb table lists in-frame clones only, not all of them. The table has 60,000 to 85,000 clones, approximately 82% seen once. The source material was CD4+ or CD8+ T cells sorted from blood, sampled in a trial of the OX40 agonist ivuxolimab. The sequence was collected from an adult with an advanced solid tumor such as melanoma, head and neck, liver or kidney cancer. This sequence joins TRBV7-2 and TRBJ2-3; 11 bases are a match to TRBD2. The CDR3 bases are TGTGCCAGCAGCTTAGTTATAGCGGGAGGGCCCACAGATACGCAGTATTTT. This sequence encodes CASSLVIAGGPTDTQYF.